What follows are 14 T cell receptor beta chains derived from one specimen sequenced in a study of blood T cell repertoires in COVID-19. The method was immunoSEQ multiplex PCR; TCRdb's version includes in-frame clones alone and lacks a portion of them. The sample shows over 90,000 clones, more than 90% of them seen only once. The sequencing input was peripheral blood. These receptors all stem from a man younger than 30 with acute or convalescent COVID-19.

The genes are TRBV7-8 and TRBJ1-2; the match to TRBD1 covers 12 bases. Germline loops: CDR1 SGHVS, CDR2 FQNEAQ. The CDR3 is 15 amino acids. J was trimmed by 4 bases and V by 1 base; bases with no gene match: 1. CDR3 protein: CASSLEGQGAYGYTF. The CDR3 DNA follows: TGTGCCAGCAGCTTAGAGGGACAGGGGGCCTATGGCTACACCTTC.

CDR3 sequence reads: CASSLKGVEDTEAFF. CDR3 sequence (DNA): TGTGCCAGCAGTCTAAAAGGGGTTGAGGACACTGAAGCTTTCTTT. The chain uses TRBV27 and TRBJ1-1, with D maybe TRBD1 (5 bases). Germline V gene data show CDR1 as MNHEY and CDR2 as SMNVEV (reference sequence). This CDR3 spans 15 amino acids. V shed 5 bases and J shed 3 bases, with 16 bases lying between them.

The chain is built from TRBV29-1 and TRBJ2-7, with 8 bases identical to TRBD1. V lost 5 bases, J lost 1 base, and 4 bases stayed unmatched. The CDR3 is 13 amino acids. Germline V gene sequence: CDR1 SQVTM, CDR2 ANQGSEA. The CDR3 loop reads CSVKRTGSYEQYF. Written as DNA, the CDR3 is TGCAGCGTTAAGAGGACAGGGTCCTACGAGCAGTACTTC.

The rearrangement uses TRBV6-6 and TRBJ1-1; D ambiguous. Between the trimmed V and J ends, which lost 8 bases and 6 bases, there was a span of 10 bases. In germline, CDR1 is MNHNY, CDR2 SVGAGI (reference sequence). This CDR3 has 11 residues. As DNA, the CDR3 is TGTGCCAGCCTAGGAGGCTCTGAAGCTTTCTTT. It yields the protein CASLGGSEAFF.

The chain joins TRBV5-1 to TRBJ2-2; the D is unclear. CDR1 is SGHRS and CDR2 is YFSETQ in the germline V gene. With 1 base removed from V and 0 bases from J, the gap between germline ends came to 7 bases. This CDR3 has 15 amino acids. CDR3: CASSLYQANTGELFF. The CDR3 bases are TGCGCCAGCAGCTTGTACCAGGCGAACACCGGGGAGCTGTTTTTT.

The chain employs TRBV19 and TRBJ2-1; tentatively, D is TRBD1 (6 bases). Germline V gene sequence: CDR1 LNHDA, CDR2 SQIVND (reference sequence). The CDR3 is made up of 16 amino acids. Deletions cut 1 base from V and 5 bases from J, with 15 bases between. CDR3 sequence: CASSIGTVLGNNEQFF. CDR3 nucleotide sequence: TGTGCCAGTAGTATAGGGACAGTGCTGGGTAACAATGAGCAGTTCTTC.

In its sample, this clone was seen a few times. CDR3 in amino acids: CASSQARGQPYEQYF. The CDR3 DNA reads as TGTGCCAGCAGCCAAGCCCGTGGACAGCCCTACGAGCAGTACTTC. This chain joins TRBV4-2 and TRBJ2-7; D is possibly TRBD1 (6 bases). V dropped 1 base and J dropped 2 bases, with 12 bases sitting between them. Germline assignment: CDR1 LGHNA and CDR2 YNFKEQ. The CDR3 totals 15 residues.

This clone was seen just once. The CDR3 region is CASSERIGGTDTEAFF. The CDR3 DNA sequence: TGTGCCAGCAGTGAAAGAATTGGGGGGACGGACACTGAAGCTTTCTTT. The rearrangement joins TRBV2 to TRBJ1-1, with D possibly TRBD1 on 5 matching bases. Germline V gives CDR1 SNHLY, CDR2 FYNNEI. The CDR3 has 16 residues. V dropped 2 bases and J dropped 3 bases, with 16 bases sitting between them.

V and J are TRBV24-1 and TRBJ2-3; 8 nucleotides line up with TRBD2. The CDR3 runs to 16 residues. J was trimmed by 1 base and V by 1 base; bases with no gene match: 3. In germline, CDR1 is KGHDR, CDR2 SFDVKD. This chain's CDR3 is CATSDLAGAGTDTQYF. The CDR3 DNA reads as TGTGCCACCAGTGATTTAGCGGGAGCAGGCACAGATACGCAGTATTTT.

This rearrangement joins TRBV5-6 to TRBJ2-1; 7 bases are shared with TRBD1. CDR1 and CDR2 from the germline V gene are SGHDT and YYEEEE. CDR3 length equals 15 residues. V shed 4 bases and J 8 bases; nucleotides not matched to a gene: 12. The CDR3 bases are TGTGCCAGCAGCCCCGGGACAGTAGAATCTGATGAGCAGTTCTTC. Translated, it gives CASSPGTVESDEQFF.

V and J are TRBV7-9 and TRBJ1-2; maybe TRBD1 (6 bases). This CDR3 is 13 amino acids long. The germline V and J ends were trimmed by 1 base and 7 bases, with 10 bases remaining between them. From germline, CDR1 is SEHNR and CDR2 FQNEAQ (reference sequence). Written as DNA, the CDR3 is TGTGCCAGCAGCTTAGACAGGGCCGGTGGCTACACCTTC. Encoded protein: CASSLDRAGGYTF.

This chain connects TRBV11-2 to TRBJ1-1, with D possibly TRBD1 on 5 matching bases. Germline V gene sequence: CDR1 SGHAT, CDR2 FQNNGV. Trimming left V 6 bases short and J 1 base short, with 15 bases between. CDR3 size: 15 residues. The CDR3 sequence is CASRGLSQGNTEAFF. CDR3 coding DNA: TGTGCCAGCAGAGGTCTATCTCAGGGGAACACTGAAGCTTTCTTT.

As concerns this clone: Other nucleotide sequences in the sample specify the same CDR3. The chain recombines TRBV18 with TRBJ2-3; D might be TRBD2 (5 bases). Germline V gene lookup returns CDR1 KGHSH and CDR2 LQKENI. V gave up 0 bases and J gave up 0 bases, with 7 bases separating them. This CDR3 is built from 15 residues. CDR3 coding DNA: TGTGCCAGCTCACCACCGGGCGGGAGCACAGATACGCAGTATTTT. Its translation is CASSPPGGSTDTQYF.

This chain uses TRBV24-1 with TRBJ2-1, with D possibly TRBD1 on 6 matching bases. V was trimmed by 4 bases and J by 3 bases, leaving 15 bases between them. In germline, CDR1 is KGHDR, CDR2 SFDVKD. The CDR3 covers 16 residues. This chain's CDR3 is CATSDHTGYLYNEQFF. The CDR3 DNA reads TGTGCCACCAGTGACCATACAGGGTACCTCTACAATGAGCAGTTCTTC.